The rows below give T cell receptor beta chains drawn from one sample of a study of regulatory T cells in long-lasting Graves disease. MiXCR, run by TCRdb on the multiplex PCR reads, gives a single entry per CDR3 protein. The sample yields under 450,000 distinct CDR3 sequences, roughly 23% seen once. Sequencing was performed on peripheral blood mononuclear cells (PBMCs), taken when the disease was refractory, from a patient treated with antithyroid drugs. The receptors come from a woman aged 40 to 49 with Graves disease. Both conserved end residues are part of each CDR3. The D gene is left open where the match is weak. Clone size appears in some rows only: once, few, many, or a class for an expanded clone.

>TRBV7-9|few|TRBJ2-7|TRBD2
TGTGCCAGCAGCTTAGCAGGGGGTGCTCTAGCGGGAGCCGACTACGAGCAGTACTTC
CASSLAGGALAGADYEQYF
>TRBV27|many|TRBJ1-1|NA
TGTGCCAGCAGTTTATGGAAAGGAAATGCTGAAGCTTTCTTT
CASSLWKGNAEAFF
>TRBV11-2|many|TRBJ2-7|NA
TGTGCCAGCAGCTTAGCTTCGGGAGCTTCCTACGAGCAGTACTTC
CASSLASGASYEQYF
>TRBV6-1|NA|TRBJ2-7|TRBD1
TGTGCCAGCACCCGTACAGGGGGTAGCAACGAGCAGTACTTC
CASTRTGGSNEQYF
>TRBV6-1|NA|TRBJ1-1|NA
TGTGCCAGCACCAGACAGGCTGGGGACACTGAAGCTTTCTTT
CASTRQAGDTEAFF
>TRBV28|many|TRBJ1-5|TRBD1
TGTGCCAGCAGTTTACCCCGACAGGGCGCTAAGCCCCAGCATTTT
CASSLPRQGAKPQHF
>TRBV11-2|many|TRBJ2-7|TRBD2
TGTGCCAGCAGCTCCTGGACTAGCGGGGGCCTGACCTACGAGCAGTACTTC
CASSSWTSGGLTYEQYF
>TRBV3-1|few|TRBJ1-2|NA
TGTGCCAGCAGCCAAAGTGATGTTCATGGCTACACCTTC
CASSQSDVHGYTF
>TRBV7-2|NA|TRBJ2-7|NA
TGTGCCGGCAGCTTAGCATCAGGGAAGGCCTACGAGCAGTACTTC
CAGSLASGKAYEQYF
>TRBV6-1|NA|TRBJ2-1|TRBD1
TGTGCCAGCAGTAAGACCGGGACAGGGGTCAATGAGCAGTTCTTC
CASSKTGTGVNEQFF
>TRBV29-1|few|TRBJ1-4|NA
TGCAGCGTTGAGACACAGGGCACGGTGGAAAAACTGTTTTTT
CSVETQGTVEKLFF
>TRBV2|many|TRBJ1-4|NA
TGTGCCAGCGGCCGGGACAATAATGAAAAACTGTTTTTT
CASGRDNNEKLFF
>TRBV20-1|many|TRBJ2-7|TRBD2
TGCAGTGCTAGAAAAGCGGGAGGAAGCTACGAGCAGTACTTC
CSARKAGGSYEQYF
>TRBV27|many|TRBJ2-6|NA
TGTGCCAGCAGTTCTTGGCTCGCTGGGGCCAACGTCCTGACTTTC
CASSSWLAGANVLTF
>TRBV11-2|NA|TRBJ2-7|TRBD1
TGTGCCAGCAGCTTTGGGATCGGGGACAGGGACGAGCAGTACTTC
CASSFGIGDRDEQYF